The 2 T cell receptor beta chains below come from one sample, sequenced in a study of T-cell memory formation after mild COVID-19. Each CDR3 protein is one row after TCRdb ran MiXCR on the 5' RACE reads. Counted here are hundreds of thousands of distinct CDR3 sequences, approximately 15% occurring once; the ten biggest clones make up 2% to 2.5%. The sequencing input was PBMCs or a T cell subset sorted from them (not recorded which). The receptors derive from an adult woman who had mild COVID-19 (a few samples of this study predate the infection). Cell type and time point are not known.

For this clonotype: Being one base from a much bigger clone, this may be a read error. The chain couples TRBV12-3 or TRBV12-4 to TRBJ1-2, with D unclear. With 6 bases removed from V and 8 bases from J, the gap between germline ends came to 10 bases. This CDR3 comprises 11 residues. The CDR3 DNA is TGTGCCAGCAGCATTGATACAGGCTACACCTTC. It is translated as CASSIDTGYTF.

The genes are TRBV5-8 and TRBJ1-1; no firm D call. Germline assignment: CDR1 SGHTS and CDR2 YDEGEE. The length of the CDR3 is 15 residues. V dropped 0 bases and J dropped 0 bases, with 9 bases sitting between them. The CDR3, as DNA: TGTGCCAGCAGCTTGGAGCGGTGGATGAACACTGAAGCTTTCTTT. The encoded protein is CASSLERWMNTEAFF. Supplemented by reference TRBV5-8 and TRBJ1-1, the full variable domain reads EAGVTQSPTHLIKTRGQQATLRCSPISGHTSVYWYQQALGLGLQFLLWYDEGEERNRGNFPPRFSGRQFPNYSSELNVNALELEDSALYLCASSLERWMNTEAFFGQGTRLTVV.